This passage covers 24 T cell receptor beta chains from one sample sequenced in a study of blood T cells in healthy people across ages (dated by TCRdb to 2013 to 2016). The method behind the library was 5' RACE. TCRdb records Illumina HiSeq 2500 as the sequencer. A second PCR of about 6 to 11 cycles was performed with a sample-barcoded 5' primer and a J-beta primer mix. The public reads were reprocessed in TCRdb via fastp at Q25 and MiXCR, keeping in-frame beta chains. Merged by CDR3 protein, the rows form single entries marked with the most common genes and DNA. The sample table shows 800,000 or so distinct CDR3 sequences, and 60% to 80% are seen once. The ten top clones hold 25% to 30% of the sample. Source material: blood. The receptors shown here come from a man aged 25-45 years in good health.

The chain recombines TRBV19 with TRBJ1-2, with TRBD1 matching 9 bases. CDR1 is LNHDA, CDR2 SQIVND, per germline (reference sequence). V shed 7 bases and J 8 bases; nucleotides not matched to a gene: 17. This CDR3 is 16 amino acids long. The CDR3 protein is CASKLASVGTGYGYTF. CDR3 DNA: TGTGCCAGTAAATTAGCTTCCGTGGGGACAGGGTACGGCTACACCTTC.

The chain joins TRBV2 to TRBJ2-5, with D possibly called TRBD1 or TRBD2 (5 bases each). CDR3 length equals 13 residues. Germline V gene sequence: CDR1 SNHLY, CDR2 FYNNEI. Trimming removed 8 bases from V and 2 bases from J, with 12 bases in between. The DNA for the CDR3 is TGTGCCAGCCACAAGTGGGGGCAAGAGACCCAGTACTTC. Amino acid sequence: CASHKWGQETQYF.

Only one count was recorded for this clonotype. CDR3 DNA sequence: TGCGCCAGCAGCCAAACCCCCGGGGGCGGGTTTGACTACACCTTC. Amino acids: CASSQTPGGGFDYTF. This rearrangement joins TRBV4-3 to TRBJ1-2, with a weak D call TRBD1 (6 bases). The CDR3 spans 15 residues. CDR1 is LGHNA and CDR2 is YSLEER in the germline V gene. V lost 2 bases and J 10 bases, leaving 20 bases between the germline ends.

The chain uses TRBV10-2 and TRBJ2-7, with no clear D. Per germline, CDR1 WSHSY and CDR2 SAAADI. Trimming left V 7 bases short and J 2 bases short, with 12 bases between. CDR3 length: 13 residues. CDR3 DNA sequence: TGCGCCAGCAATAGTCGGAGAGCCTACGAGCAGTACTTC. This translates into CASNSRRAYEQYF.

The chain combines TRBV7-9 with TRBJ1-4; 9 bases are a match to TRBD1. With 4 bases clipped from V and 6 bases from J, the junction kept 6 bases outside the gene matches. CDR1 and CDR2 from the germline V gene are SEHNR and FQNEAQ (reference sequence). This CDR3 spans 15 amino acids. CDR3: CASSSPGQGHEKLFF. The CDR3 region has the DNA TGTGCCAGCAGCTCTCCGGGACAGGGCCATGAAAAACTGTTTTTT.

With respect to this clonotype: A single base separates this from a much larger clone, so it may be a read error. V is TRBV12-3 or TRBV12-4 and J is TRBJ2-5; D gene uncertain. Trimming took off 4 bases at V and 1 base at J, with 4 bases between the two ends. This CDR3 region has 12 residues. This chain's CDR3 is CASSWVQETQYF. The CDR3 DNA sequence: TGTGCCAGCAGTTGGGTCCAAGAGACCCAGTACTTC.

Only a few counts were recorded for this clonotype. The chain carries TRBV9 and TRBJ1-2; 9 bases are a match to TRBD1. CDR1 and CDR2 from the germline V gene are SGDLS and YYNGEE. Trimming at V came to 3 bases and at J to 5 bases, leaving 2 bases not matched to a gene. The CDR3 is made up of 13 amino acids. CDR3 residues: CASSGQGDYGYTF. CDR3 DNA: TGTGCCAGCAGCGGACAGGGGGATTATGGCTACACCTTC.

The CDR3 loop is CASSLGGYPTDTQYF. Written as DNA, the CDR3 is TGTGCCAGCAGCTTAGGAGGCTACCCCACGGATACGCAGTATTTT. The rearrangement uses TRBV7-8 and TRBJ2-3, with D unclear. V was shortened by 1 base and J by 6 bases, with 14 bases between the two germline ends. The CDR3 has 15 residues. The germline V gene encodes CDR1 SGHVS and CDR2 FQNEAQ.

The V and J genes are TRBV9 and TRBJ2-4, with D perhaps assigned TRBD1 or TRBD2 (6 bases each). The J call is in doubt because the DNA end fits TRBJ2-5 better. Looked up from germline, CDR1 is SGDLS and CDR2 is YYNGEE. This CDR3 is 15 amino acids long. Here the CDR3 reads CASSLRGASQETQYF. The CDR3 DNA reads TGTGCCAGCAGCCTAAGGGGGGCATCCCAAGAGACCCAGTACTTC.

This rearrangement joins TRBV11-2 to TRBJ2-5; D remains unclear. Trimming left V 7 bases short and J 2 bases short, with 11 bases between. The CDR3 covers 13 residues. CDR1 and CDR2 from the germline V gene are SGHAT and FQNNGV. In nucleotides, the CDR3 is TGTGCCAGCACCCTTGGCGTACAAGAGACCCAGTACTTC. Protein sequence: CASTLGVQETQYF.

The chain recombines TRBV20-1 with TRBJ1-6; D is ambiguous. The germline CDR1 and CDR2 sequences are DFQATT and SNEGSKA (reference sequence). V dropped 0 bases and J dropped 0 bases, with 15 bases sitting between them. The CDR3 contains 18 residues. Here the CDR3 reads CSARDPARLSSYNSPLHF. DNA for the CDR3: TGCAGTGCTAGAGATCCGGCCAGGCTAAGCTCCTATAATTCACCCCTCCACTTT.

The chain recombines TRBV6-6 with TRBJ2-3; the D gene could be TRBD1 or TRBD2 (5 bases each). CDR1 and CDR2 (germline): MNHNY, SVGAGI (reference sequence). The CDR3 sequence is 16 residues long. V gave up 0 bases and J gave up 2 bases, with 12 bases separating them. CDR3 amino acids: CASSYSGPLFTDTQYF. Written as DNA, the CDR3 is TGTGCCAGCAGTTACTCGGGACCGTTGTTCACAGATACGCAGTATTTT.

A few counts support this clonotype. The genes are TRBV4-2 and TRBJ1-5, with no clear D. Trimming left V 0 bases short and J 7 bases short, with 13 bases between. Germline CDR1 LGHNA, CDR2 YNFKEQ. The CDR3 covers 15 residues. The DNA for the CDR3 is TGTGCCAGCAGCCAAGATCTAGACATGGGGCAGCCCCAGCATTTT. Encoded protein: CASSQDLDMGQPQHF.

DNA of the CDR3: TGTGCCAGCAGGGCGGGACAGGCGTTTAATTCACCCCTCCACTTT. The encoded protein is CASRAGQAFNSPLHF. The V and J genes are TRBV12-3 or TRBV12-4 and TRBJ1-6; TRBD1 aligns across 8 bases. This CDR3 spans 15 amino acids. V trimming: 6 bases; J trimming: 6 bases; junction bases outside the gene matches: 7.

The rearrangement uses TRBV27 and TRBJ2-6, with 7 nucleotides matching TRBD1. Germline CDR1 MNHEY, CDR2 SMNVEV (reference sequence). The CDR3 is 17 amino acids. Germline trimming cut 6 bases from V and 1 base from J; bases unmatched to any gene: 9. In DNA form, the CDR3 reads TGTGCCAGCAGCAAAGGGGACAGAGATTCTGGGGCCAACGTCCTGACTTTC. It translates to CASSKGDRDSGANVLTF.

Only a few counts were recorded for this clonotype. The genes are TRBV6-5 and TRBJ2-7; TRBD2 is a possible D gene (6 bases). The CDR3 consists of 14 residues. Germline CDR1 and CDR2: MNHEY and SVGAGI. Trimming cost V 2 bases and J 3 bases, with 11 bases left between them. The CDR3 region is CASSYLDGGYEQYF. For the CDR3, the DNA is TGTGCCAGCAGTTACCTAGACGGGGGCTACGAGCAGTACTTC.

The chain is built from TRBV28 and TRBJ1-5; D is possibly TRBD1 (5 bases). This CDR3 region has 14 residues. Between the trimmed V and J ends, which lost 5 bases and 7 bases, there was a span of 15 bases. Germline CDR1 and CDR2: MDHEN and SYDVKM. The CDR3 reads CASSPSGDGQPQHF. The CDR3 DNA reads TGTGCCAGCAGTCCTTCTGGGGACGGGCAGCCCCAGCATTTT.

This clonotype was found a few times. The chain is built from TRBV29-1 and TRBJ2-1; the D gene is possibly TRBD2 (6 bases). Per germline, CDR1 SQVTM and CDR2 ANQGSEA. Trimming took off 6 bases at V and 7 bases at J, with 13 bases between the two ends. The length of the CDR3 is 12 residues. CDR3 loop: CSVAGPKNEQFF. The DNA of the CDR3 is TGCAGCGTGGCGGGACCAAAAAATGAGCAGTTCTTC.

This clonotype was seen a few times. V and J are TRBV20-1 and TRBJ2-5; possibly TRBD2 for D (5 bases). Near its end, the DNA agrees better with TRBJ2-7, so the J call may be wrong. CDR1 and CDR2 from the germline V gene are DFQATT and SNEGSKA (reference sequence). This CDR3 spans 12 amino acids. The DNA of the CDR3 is TGCAGTGCCCACCCGGGGAGAGACGAGCAGTACTTC. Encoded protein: CSAHPGRDEQYF.

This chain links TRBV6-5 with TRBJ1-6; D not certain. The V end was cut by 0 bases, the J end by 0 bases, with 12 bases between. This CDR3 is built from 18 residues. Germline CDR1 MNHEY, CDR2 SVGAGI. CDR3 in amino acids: CASSYSLPSFSYNSPLHF. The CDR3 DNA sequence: TGTGCCAGCAGTTACTCGTTACCGAGTTTCTCCTATAATTCACCCCTCCACTTT.

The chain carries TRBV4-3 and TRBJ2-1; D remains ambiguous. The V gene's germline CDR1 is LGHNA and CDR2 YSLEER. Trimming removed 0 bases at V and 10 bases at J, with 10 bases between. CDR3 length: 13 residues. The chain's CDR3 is CASSQDGVGEQFF. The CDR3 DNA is TGCGCCAGCAGCCAAGATGGGGTCGGAGAGCAGTTCTTC.

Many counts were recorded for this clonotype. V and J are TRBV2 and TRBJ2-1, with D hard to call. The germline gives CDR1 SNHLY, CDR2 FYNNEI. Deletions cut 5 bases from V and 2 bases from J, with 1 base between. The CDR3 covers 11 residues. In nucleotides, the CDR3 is TGTGCCAGCAGTACCTACAATGAGCAGTTCTTC. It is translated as CASSTYNEQFF.

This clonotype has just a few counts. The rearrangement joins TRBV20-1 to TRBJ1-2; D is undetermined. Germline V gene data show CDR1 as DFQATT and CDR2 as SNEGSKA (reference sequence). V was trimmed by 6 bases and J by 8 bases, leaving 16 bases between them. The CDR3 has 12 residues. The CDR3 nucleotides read TGCAGTGCCCTGAGGAATTGGGGAGGCTACACCTTC. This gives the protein CSALRNWGGYTF.

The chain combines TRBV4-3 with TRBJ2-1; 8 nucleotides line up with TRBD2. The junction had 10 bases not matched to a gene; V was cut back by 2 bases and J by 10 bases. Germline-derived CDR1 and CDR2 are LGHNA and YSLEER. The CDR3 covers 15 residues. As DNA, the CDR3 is TGCGCCAGCAGCCAATTGACGGGGGGGCCAGGGGAGCAGTTCTTC. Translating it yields CASSQLTGGPGEQFF.